This is a list of T cell receptor beta chains from one sample in a study of regulatory T cells in long-lasting Graves disease. TCRdb processed the multiplex PCR reads anew with MiXCR; each CDR3 protein has one entry. The sample yields fewer than 550,000 distinct CDR3 sequences, roughly 21% seen once. The starting material was peripheral blood mononuclear cells (PBMCs), obtained when the disease was refractory, from a patient treated with antithyroid drugs. The source is a female donor with Graves disease. Both conserved end residues are part of each CDR3.

V gene	J gene	CDR3 protein
TRBV19	TRBJ1-2	CASSPRTGQAYGYTF
TRBV5-1	TRBJ2-5	CASPAPAEGETQYF
TRBV10-3	TRBJ1-1	CATSISGTENTEAFF
TRBV30	TRBJ1-5	CAWRGGNSNQPQHF
TRBV6-1	TRBJ2-5	CASSSPAPDGETQYF
TRBV9	TRBJ2-5	CASSVGASPGETQYF
TRBV10-2	TRBJ2-7	CASTSAGGQGGEQYF
TRBV4-1	TRBJ1-4	CASSQDQAANEKLFF
TRBV12-3/TRBV12-4	TRBJ2-2	CASTDRGYTGELFF
TRBV19	TRBJ1-3	CASSISNTIYF
TRBV3-1	TRBJ2-5	CASTSRGRNLGTQYF
TRBV19	TRBJ1-1	CASSIATGGLGTEAFF
TRBV7-8	TRBJ2-5	CASSSHDSRLGGQYF
TRBV6-1	TRBJ1-1	CASRWTGGPMNTEAFF
TRBV7-9	TRBJ1-1	CASSFPPGRGGNTEAFF
TRBV7-2	TRBJ2-5	CASSRGLTGLAGVGETQYF
TRBV3-1	TRBJ2-5	CASSQEWGNPGLSETQYF
TRBV7-2	TRBJ2-7	CASSPPGAGLPSYEQYF
TRBV19	TRBJ2-7	CASSIAPLNTEQYF
TRBV20-1	TRBJ1-2	CSARDSSSTNYGYTF
TRBV27	TRBJ1-1	CASSLTEVNTEAFF
TRBV20-1	TRBJ2-7	CSALRDHEQYF
TRBV7-9	TRBJ1-1	CASSLVGDTRGTEAFF
TRBV28	TRBJ2-5	CASRNRDLVQETQYF
TRBV20-1	TRBJ2-7	CSAREVQRGKDEQYF
TRBV6-1	TRBJ2-5	CASAARSWGEQETQYF
TRBV30	TRBJ1-2	CAWDSNYGYTF
TRBV6-1	TRBJ1-2	CASSPSGTGSNYGYTF
TRBV3-1	TRBJ2-7	CASSSPAQATYEQYF
TRBV28	TRBJ2-4	CASSISPTGAKNIQYF
TRBV12-3/TRBV12-4	TRBJ1-2	CASIGSGGYTF
TRBV20-1	TRBJ1-6	CSARDRGTANSPLHF
TRBV7-8	TRBJ1-1	CASSLGVRSNTEAFF
TRBV28	TRBJ2-6	CASSFDRNSGANVLTF
TRBV7-2	TRBJ2-1	CASSRWRLAGTTARGDEQFF
TRBV28	TRBJ2-7	CASMETTYEQYF
TRBV14	TRBJ1-1	CASSQLAVTEAFF
TRBV7-9	TRBJ1-1	CASSLFSPGTNTEAFF
TRBV7-9	TRBJ1-1	CASSQSWQGSHEAFF